Below, one T cell receptor (beta chain) is given with its context. This specimen belongs to a study of CD8+ T cells in alopecia areata. The CDR3 has 11 residues. Trimming took off 4 bases at V and 8 bases at J, with 8 bases between the two ends. The germline gives CDR1 MNHNY, CDR2 SVGAGI (reference sequence). Sampling of alopecia areata patients yielded lesional scalp punch biopsies as well as peripheral blood. Following RNA extraction, reverse transcription yielded cDNA that acted as the sequencing template. Only in-frame clones appear in the TCRdb table, and some are missing; sequencing was by immunoSEQ multiplex PCR. In the table there are under 70,000 clones, approximately 96% of which are singletons.

This sequence joins TRBV6-6 and TRBJ1-2, with no clear D. Sequenced material: CD8+ T cells sorted from blood, taken at week 0. The sequence derives from a human donor with alopecia areata. The CDR3 reads CASSFPVGYTF. CDR3 coding DNA: TGTGCCAGCAGTTTCCCCGTGGGCTACACCTTC.